The following is a T cell receptor delta chain sequence with its context. Its antigen is unknown. This likely stems from a read error, as it lies one base from a far larger clone. In the same sample, other DNA sequences code for this CDR3. The source of the sample is a study of gammadelta T cells in human blood (dated by TCRdb to 2019 to 2021). What the authors observed across the whole study: According to the study, polyclonal expansion of innate gamma-delta T cells right after birth appeared to be driven by microbial exposure.

Libraries came from RT-PCR. For sequencing, an Illumina MiSeq was employed. TCRdb called clones from the public reads with CATT, and repeated DNA sequences were later combined into one row. The sample table records about 660 delta-chain clones; over 55% of these occur just once. The ten largest account for under 35% of the sample. The germline V gene sets CDR1 to GEAIGNYY and CDR2 to EKD. The CDR3 starts with the cysteine, ends with the phenylalanine, and has 19 residues. Only the CDR3 DNA is retained, 57 bases long and in frame from the first base. This TCR derives from a human donor. The receptor chain draws on TRDV2 and TRDJ1; TRDD3 fits 11 bases in the junction. Sequencing was performed on Vgamma9Vdelta2 gamma-delta T cells from adult blood. The CDR3 amino acid sequence is: CACDTVVGDTLFTTDKLIF. DNA sequence: TGTGCCTGTGACACCGTAGTGGGGGATACGCTGTTCACCACCGACAAACTCATCTTT.